The present entry profiles one TCR beta chain with its context. What it recognizes is unknown. The entry originates in a study of regulatory T cells in long-lasting Graves disease. Deletions cut 8 bases from V and 4 bases from J, with 18 bases between. The CDR3 length is 14 residues. HTBI primers from iRepertoire and Arm-PCR of CDR3 regions yielded the TCR beta libraries. TCRdb re-analysed the multiplex PCR reads in MiXCR, keeping a single row per CDR3 protein. The sample lists about 610,000 distinct CDR3 sequences; 15% to 20% were seen once. The time point is: newly diagnosed GD, antithyroid drugs for less than 3 months. Isolated PBMC RNA provided the starting material for the TCR library. Study conclusions and caveats: Patients with persistent disease shared 2,500 or so public clonotypes, outpacing the roughly 870 shared by new patients.

The same data also contributed to another study, on T cells in Graves' hyperthyroidism and ophthalmopathy.

This rearrangement joins TRBV12-3 or TRBV12-4 to TRBJ2-7; TRBD2 might be the D (6 bases). Sequences were derived from peripheral blood mononuclear cells (PBMCs), sampled at new diagnosis, from a patient treated with antithyroid drugs. The TCR originated in a man between 18 and 29 years old with Graves disease. The CDR3, as DNA: TGTGCCAGCTGGGCTAGCGACGGCCTGTACGAGCAGTACTTC. It yields the protein CASWASDGLYEQYF.